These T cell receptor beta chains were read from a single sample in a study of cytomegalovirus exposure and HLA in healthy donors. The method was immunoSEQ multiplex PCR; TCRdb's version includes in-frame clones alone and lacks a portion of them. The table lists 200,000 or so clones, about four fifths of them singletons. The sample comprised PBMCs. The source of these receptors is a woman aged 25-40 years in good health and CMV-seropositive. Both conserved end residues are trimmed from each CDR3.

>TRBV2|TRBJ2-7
ASRKGLAGPYEQY
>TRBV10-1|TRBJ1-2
ASSESNNPVYGYT
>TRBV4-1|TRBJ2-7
ASSPGQAGGYEQY
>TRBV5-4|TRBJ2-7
ASSLQGTNEQY
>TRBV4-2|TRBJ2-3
ASSQVRDTTDTQY
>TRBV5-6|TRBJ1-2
ASSLGQVYGYT
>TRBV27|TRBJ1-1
ASSTSPRNTEAF
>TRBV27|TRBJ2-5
ASSFLVSGETQY
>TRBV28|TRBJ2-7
ASSLSLLRDSSYEQY
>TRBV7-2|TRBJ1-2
ASSGRTGANYGYT
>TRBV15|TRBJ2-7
ATSREGGTYEQY
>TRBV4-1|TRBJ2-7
ASSQEIAGLYEQY
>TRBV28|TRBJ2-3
ASSSPGEGTDTQY
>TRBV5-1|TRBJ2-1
ASSLVPGNNNEQF
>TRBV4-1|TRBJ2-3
ASSQVASGDSTDTQY
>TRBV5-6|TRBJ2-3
ASSLASGTQY
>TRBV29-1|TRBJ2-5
SVGLAGPQETQY
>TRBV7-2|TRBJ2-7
ASSSSTSTYEQY
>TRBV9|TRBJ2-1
ASSAPTGRAREQF
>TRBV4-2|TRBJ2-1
ASSARRGTGNEQF
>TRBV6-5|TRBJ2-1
ASSYGGAYNEQF
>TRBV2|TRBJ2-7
ASRGTGSYEQY
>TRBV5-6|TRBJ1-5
ASSFFSVGNQPQH
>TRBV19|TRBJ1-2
ASSPSGQGAIGYT